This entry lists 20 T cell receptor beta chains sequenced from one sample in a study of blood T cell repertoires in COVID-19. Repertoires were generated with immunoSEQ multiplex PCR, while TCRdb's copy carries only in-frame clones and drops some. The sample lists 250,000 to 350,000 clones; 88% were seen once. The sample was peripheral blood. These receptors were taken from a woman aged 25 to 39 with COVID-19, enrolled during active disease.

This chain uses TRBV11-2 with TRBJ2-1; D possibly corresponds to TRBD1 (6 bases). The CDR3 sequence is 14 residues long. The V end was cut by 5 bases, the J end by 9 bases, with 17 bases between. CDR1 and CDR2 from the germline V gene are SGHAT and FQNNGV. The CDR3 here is CASSNLQGEGEQFF. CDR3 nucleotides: TGTGCCAGCAGCAATTTACAGGGAGAGGGTGAGCAGTTCTTC.

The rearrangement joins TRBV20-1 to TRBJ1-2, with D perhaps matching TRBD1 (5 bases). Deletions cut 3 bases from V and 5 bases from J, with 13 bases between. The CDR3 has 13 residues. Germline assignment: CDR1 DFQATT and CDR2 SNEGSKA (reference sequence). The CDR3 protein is CSASAAGMYGYTF. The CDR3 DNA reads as TGCAGTGCTAGTGCGGCAGGGATGTATGGCTACACCTTC.

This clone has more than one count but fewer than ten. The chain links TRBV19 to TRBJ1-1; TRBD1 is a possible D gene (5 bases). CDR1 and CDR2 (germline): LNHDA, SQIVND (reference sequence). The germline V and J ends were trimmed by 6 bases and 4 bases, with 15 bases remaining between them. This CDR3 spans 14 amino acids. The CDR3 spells CASSTDAGGTEAFF. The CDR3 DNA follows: TGTGCCAGTAGCACGGACGCGGGGGGCACTGAAGCTTTCTTT.

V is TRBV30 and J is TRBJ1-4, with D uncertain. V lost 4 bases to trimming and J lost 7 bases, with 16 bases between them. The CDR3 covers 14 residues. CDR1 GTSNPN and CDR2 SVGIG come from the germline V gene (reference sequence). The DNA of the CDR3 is TGTGCCTGGACCGGAAGTCCTTCAGGTGAAAAACTGTTTTTT. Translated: CAWTGSPSGEKLFF. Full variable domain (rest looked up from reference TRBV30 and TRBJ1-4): SQTIHQWPATLVQPVGSPLSLECTVEGTSNPNLYWYRQAAGRGLQLLFYSVGIGQISSEVPQNLSASRPQDRQFILSSKKLLLSDSGFYLCAWTGSPSGEKLFFGSGTQLSVL.

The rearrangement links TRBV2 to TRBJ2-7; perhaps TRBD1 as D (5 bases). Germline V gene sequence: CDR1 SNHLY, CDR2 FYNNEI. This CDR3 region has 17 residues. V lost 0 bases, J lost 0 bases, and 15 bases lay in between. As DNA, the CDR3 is TGTGCCAGCAGTGAAGCTCCCGGACACCTCCCCTCCTACGAGCAGTACTTC. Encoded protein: CASSEAPGHLPSYEQYF. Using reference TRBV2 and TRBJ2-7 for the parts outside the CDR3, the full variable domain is EPEVTQTPSHQVTQMGQEVILRCVPISNHLYFYWYRQILGQKVEFLVSFYNNEISEKSEIFDDQFSVERPDGSNFTLKIRSTKLEDSAMYFCASSEAPGHLPSYEQYFGPGTRLTVT.

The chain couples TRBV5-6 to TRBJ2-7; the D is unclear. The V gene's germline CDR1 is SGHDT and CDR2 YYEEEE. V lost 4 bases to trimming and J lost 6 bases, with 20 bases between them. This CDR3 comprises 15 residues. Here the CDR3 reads CASSPRRSQSSEQYF. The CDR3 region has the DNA TGTGCCAGCAGCCCTCGGAGAAGTCAAAGTAGCGAGCAGTACTTC.

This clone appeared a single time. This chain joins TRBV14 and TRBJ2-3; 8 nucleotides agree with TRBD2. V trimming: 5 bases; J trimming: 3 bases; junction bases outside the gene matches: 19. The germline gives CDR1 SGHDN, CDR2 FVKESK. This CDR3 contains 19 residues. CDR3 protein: CASSLTGSGGRSWTDTQYF. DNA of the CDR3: TGTGCCAGCAGCTTAACAGGGTCGGGCGGGAGGAGTTGGACAGATACGCAGTATTTT.

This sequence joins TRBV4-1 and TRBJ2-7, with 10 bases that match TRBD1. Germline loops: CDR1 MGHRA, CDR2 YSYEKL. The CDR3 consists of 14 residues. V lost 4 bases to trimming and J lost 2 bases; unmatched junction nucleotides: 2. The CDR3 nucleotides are TGCGCCAGCAGCCTCGGGACAGGGGCCTACGAGCAGTACTTC. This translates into CASSLGTGAYEQYF.

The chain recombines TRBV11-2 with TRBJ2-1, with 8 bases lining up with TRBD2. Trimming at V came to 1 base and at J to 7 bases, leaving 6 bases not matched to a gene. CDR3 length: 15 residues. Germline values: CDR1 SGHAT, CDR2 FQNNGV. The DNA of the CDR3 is TGTGCCAGCAGCTTAGTGGGGACTAGGTTAAATGAGCAGTTCTTC. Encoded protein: CASSLVGTRLNEQFF.

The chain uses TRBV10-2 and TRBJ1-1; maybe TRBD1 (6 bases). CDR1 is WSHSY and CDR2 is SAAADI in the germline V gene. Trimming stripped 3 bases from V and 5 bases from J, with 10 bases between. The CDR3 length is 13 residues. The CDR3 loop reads CASSDRGWTEAFF. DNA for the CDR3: TGCGCCAGCAGTGACAGGGGATGGACTGAAGCTTTCTTT.

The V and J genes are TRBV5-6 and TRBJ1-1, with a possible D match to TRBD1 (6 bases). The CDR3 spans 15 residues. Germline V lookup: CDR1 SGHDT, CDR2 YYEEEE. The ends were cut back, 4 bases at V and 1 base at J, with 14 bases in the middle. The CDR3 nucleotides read TGTGCCAGCAGCCCCTGGGGGCCAGCGAACACTGAAGCTTTCTTT. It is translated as CASSPWGPANTEAFF. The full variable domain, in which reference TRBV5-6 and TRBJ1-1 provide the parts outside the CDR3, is DAGVTQSPTHLIKTRGQQVTLRCSPKSGHDTVSWYQQALGQGPQFIFQYYEEEERQRGNFPDRFSGHQFPNYSSELNVNALLLGDSALYLCASSPWGPANTEAFFGQGTRLTVV.

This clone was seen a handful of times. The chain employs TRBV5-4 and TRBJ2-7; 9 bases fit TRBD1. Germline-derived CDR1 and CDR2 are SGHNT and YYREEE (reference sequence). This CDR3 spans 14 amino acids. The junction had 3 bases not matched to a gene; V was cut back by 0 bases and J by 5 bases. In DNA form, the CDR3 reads TGTGCCAGCAGCTTGGAACAGGGGGCCGACGAGCAGTACTTC. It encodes CASSLEQGADEQYF.

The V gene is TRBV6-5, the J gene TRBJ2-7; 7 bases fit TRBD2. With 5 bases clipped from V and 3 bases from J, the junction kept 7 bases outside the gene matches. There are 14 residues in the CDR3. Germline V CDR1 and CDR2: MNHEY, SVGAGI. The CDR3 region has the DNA TGTGCCAGCAGTCCAAAGGGAGGGTACTACGAGCAGTACTTC. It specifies CASSPKGGYYEQYF.

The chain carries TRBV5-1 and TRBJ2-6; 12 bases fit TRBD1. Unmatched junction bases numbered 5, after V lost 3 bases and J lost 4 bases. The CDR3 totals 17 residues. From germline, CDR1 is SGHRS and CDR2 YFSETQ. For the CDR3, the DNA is TGCGCCAGCAGCTCACCGGGACAGGGGGCCGGGGCCAACGTCCTGACTTTC. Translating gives CASSSPGQGAGANVLTF.

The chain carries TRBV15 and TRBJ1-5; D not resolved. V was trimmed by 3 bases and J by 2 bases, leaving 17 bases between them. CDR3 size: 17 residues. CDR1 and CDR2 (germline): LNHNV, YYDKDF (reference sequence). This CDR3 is CATSRLLGRGGNQPQHF. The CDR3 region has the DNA TGTGCCACCAGCAGGCTTCTCGGGCGCGGGGGCAATCAGCCCCAGCATTTT.

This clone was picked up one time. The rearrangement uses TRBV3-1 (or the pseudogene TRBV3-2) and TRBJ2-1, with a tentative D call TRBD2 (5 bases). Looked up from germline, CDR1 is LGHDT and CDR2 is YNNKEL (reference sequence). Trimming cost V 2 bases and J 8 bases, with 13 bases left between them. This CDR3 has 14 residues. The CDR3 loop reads CASSQLTSGDEQFF. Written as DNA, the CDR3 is TGTGCCAGCAGCCAATTAACCTCCGGGGATGAGCAGTTCTTC.

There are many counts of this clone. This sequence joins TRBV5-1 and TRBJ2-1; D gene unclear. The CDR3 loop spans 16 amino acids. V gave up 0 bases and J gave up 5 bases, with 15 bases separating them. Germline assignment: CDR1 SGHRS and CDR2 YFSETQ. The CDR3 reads CASSLGSVSYHNEQFF. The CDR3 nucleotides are TGCGCCAGCAGCTTGGGGTCGGTTAGCTATCACAATGAGCAGTTCTTC.

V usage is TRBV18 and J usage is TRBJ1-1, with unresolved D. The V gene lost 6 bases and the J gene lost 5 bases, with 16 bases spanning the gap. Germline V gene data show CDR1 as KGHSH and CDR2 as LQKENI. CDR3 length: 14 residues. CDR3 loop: CASSPTQEGTEAFF. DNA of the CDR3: TGTGCCAGCTCGCCGACGCAGGAGGGAACTGAAGCTTTCTTT.

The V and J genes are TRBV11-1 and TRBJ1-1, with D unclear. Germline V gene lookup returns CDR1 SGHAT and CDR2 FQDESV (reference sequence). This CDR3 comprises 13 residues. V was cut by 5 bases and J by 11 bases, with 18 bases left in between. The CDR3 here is CASSRGGLGAAFF. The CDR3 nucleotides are TGTGCCAGCAGCCGGGGAGGCTTGGGAGCTGCTTTCTTT.

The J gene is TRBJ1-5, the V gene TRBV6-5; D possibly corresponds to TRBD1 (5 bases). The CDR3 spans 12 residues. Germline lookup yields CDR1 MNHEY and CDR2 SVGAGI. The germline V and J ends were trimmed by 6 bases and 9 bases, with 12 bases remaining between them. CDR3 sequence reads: CASSQVGGPQHF. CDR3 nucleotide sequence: TGTGCCAGCAGCCAGGTCGGGGGGCCCCAGCATTTT.